This T cell receptor (beta chain) is drawn from a study of blood T cell repertoires in COVID-19. About the research overall: Both acute and convalescent COVID-19 samples were obtained from the United States, Italy and Spain.

The germline V gene has CDR1 MNHEY and CDR2 SVGAGI. The CDR3 loop spans 11 amino acids. Trimming removed 4 bases at V and 3 bases at J, with 3 bases between. Assay used: immunoSEQ multiplex PCR; TCRdb lists only in-frame clones, some missing. The data show approximately 65,000 clones, 90% seen once. The J gene is TRBJ1-1, the V gene TRBV6-5; D remains ambiguous. The sequenced sample was peripheral blood. This TCR derives from a man aged 45 to 65 with COVID-19, enrolled during active disease. CDR3 bases: TGTGCCAGCAGTTCTTACACTGAAGCTTTCTTT. It codes for CASSSYTEAFF.